The next 26 T cell receptor beta chains were all read from a single sample in a study of blood T cell repertoires in COVID-19. Using immunoSEQ multiplex PCR, the repertoire was profiled, and TCRdb retains in-frame clones only, with some absent. The profile shows approximately 170,000 clones, about 80% of them singletons. Sequencing was performed on peripheral blood. Receptor source: an elderly woman with acute or convalescent COVID-19.

This clone occurred once. The chain couples TRBV7-2 to TRBJ1-6; D possibly corresponds to TRBD1 (6 bases). Germline V gene lookup returns CDR1 SGHTA and CDR2 FQGNSA. Trimming left V 7 bases short and J 7 bases short, with 14 bases between. The CDR3 is 14 amino acids. CDR3 region: CASNNMRGNSPLHF. CDR3 in DNA: TGTGCCAGCAACAATATGAGGGGGAATTCACCCCTCCACTTT.

CDR3 DNA: TGTGCCAGCAGTCCATTTCGTCTTGGGACTAGCTTTTTGAGCAGCTCCTACAATGAGCAGTTCTTC. As protein: CASSPFRLGTSFLSSSYNEQFF. This chain connects TRBV27 to TRBJ2-1, with TRBD2 matching over 9 bases. The length of the CDR3 is 22 residues. Per germline, CDR1 MNHEY and CDR2 SMNVEV (reference sequence). J lost 0 bases, V lost 5 bases, and 23 bases had no gene match.

The gene calls are TRBV5-1 and TRBJ1-2, with 9 bases lining up with TRBD1. The CDR3 is made up of 18 amino acids. Germline lookup yields CDR1 SGHRS and CDR2 YFSETQ. J lost 1 base, V lost 1 base, and 11 bases had no gene match. CDR3 amino acids: CASSLTVPGQGVNYGYTF. The CDR3 DNA reads TGCGCCAGCAGCTTGACCGTCCCGGGACAGGGTGTTAACTATGGCTACACCTTC.

The rearrangement joins TRBV6-5 to TRBJ1-1; D is perhaps TRBD1 (6 bases). The CDR3 runs 13 residues. The germline V gene has CDR1 MNHEY and CDR2 SVGAGI. V dropped 1 base and J dropped 7 bases, with 10 bases sitting between them. The CDR3 region is CASSYYGGLEAFF. In DNA form, the CDR3 reads TGTGCCAGCAGTTACTATGGGGGCCTTGAAGCTTTCTTT.

J is TRBJ2-1 and V is TRBV10-3, with TRBD2 as a possible D gene (5 bases). Germline V gives CDR1 ENHRY, CDR2 SYGVKD. The CDR3 consists of 13 residues. V lost 2 bases, J lost 9 bases, and 11 bases lay in between. The CDR3 nucleotides are TGTGCCATCAGTGAGAGAGAGCGGAGTGAGCAGTTCTTC. Amino acid sequence: CAISERERSEQFF.

V is TRBV3-1 (or the pseudogene TRBV3-2) and J is TRBJ2-7; 8 bases align to TRBD2. CDR3 length: 14 amino acids. With V trimmed by 6 bases and J by 3 bases, 7 bases remained unmatched. CDR1 LGHDT and CDR2 YNNKEL come from the germline V gene (reference sequence). CDR3 bases: TGTGCCAGCAGTCGGGAGGGGGTTTTCTACGAGCAGTACTTC. It encodes CASSREGVFYEQYF.

V gene TRBV11-2 combines with J gene TRBJ1-2, with D possibly TRBD1 on 5 matching bases. V lost 4 bases and J 7 bases, leaving 13 bases between the germline ends. The length of the CDR3 is 13 residues. Per germline, CDR1 SGHAT and CDR2 FQNNGV. The CDR3 bases are TGTGCCAGCAGCTCTTTCTCAGGGCGTGGCTACACCTTC. Translated: CASSSFSGRGYTF.

V gene TRBV9 combines with J gene TRBJ1-5; D may be TRBD1 (5 bases). The V end lost 4 bases, the J end lost 9 bases, and 23 bases lay between the germline ends. The germline V gene encodes CDR1 SGDLS and CDR2 YYNGEE. The CDR3 spans 16 residues. The CDR3 sequence is CASSPTPADTGTPQHF. The DNA for the CDR3 is TGTGCCAGCAGCCCCACCCCGGCGGACACGGGCACGCCCCAGCATTTT.

The chain employs TRBV30 and TRBJ2-2; no firm D call. Germline V gene lookup returns CDR1 GTSNPN and CDR2 SVGIG (reference sequence). V lost 3 bases, J lost 3 bases, and 8 bases lay in between. The CDR3 is made up of 13 amino acids. CDR3 coding DNA: TGTGCCTGGAGCCCCTTCGACACCGGGGAGCTGTTTTTT. Translation gives CAWSPFDTGELFF.

In its sample, this clone was seen a few times. The V call is TRBV19, the J call TRBJ1-5; D is perhaps TRBD1 (5 bases). Germline lookup yields CDR1 LNHDA and CDR2 SQIVND (reference sequence). This CDR3 is built from 17 residues. The germline V and J ends were trimmed by 10 bases and 0 bases, with 22 bases remaining between them. The CDR3 protein is CATSTGRASYSNQPQHF. In nucleotides, the CDR3 is TGTGCCACCTCAACGGGCAGGGCCTCTTATAGCAATCAGCCCCAGCATTTT.

The rearrangement links TRBV5-3 to TRBJ2-7; D may be TRBD2 (5 bases). TRBV5-3 is marked as an open reading frame, function uncertain. V lost 1 base and J lost 3, with 11 bases in between. The CDR3 totals 14 residues. In DNA, the CDR3 is TGTGCCAGAAGCTTGCGGGGTGCGTGCTACGAGCAGTACTTC. Amino acids: CARSLRGACYEQYF.

DNA of the CDR3: TGTGCCAGCAGTTACGGTTCGGGACTAGCGGGTAATGAGCAGTTCTTC. It is translated as CASSYGSGLAGNEQFF. The chain recombines TRBV6-2 or TRBV6-3 with TRBJ2-1; 12 bases align to TRBD2. The ends lost 2 bases at V and 7 bases at J; junction bases unmatched: 6. CDR3 length equals 16 residues. From germline, CDR1 is MNHEY and CDR2 SVGEGT.

J is TRBJ1-4 and V is TRBV9; D is uncertain. The CDR3 length is 13 residues. V shed 5 bases and J shed 3 bases, with 8 bases lying between them. Germline CDR1 is SGDLS and CDR2 is YYNGEE. The CDR3 here is CASSLQSNEKLFF. CDR3 bases: TGTGCCAGCAGTTTACAGTCTAATGAAAAACTGTTTTTT.

This chain uses TRBV7-9 with TRBJ2-5; 11 bases match TRBD2. With V trimmed by 6 bases and J by 0 bases, 0 bases remained unmatched. Germline assignment: CDR1 SEHNR and CDR2 FQNEAQ (reference sequence). CDR3 length equals 14 residues. CDR3 nucleotides: TGTGCCAGCAGGACTAGCGGGGACCAAGAGACCCAGTACTTC. Translation: CASRTSGDQETQYF. The entire variable domain, with the rest obtained from reference TRBV7-9 and TRBJ2-5, is as follows: DTGVSQNPRHKITKRGQNVTFRCDPISEHNRLYWYRQTLGQGPEFLTYFQNEAQLEKSRLLSDRFSAERPKGSFSTLEIQRTEQGDSAMYLCASRTSGDQETQYFGPGTRLLVL.

This chain connects TRBV30 to TRBJ2-2, with 10 bases fitting TRBD2. CDR1 is GTSNPN, CDR2 SVGIG, per germline (reference sequence). The V and J ends lost 3 bases and 3 bases, in that order; junction bases with no gene match: 13. This CDR3 region has 18 residues. CDR3 bases: TGTGCCTGGAGAAAGGGACTAGCGCCGGCCGTGGACACCGGGGAGCTGTTTTTT. Translated: CAWRKGLAPAVDTGELFF.

Only one count was recorded for this clone. CDR3 residues: CASSPRQAAYEQYF. In DNA, the CDR3 is TGTGCCAGCAGCCCGAGACAGGCTGCCTACGAGCAGTACTTC. V usage is TRBV11-2 and J usage is TRBJ2-7, with D possibly matching TRBD1 (6 bases). The CDR3 totals 14 residues. CDR1 and CDR2 from the germline V gene are SGHAT and FQNNGV. V was pared by 5 bases and J by 2 bases, with 13 bases between. The whole variable domain, filled in from reference TRBV11-2 and TRBJ2-7, reads EAGVAQSPRYKIIEKRQSVAFWCNPISGHATLYWYQQILGQGPKLLIQFQNNGVVDDSQLPKDRFSAERLKGVDSTLKIQPAKLEDSAVYLCASSPRQAAYEQYFGPGTRLTVT.

V usage is TRBV12-5 and J usage is TRBJ2-2; possible D gene TRBD2, 6 bases. Trimming removed 0 bases at V and 3 bases at J, with 17 bases between. Germline V gene sequence: CDR1 LGHNT, CDR2 FRNRAP. This CDR3 has 18 amino acids. The CDR3 is CASGLVQVDYDYTGELFF. The CDR3, as DNA: TGTGCTAGTGGTTTGGTACAGGTGGACTACGACTACACCGGGGAGCTGTTTTTT.

In its sample, this clone was seen once. The rearrangement joins TRBV9 to TRBJ2-1, with D perhaps matching TRBD2 (6 bases). The CDR3 has 16 residues. From germline, CDR1 is SGDLS and CDR2 YYNGEE. Trimming cost V 1 base and J 0 bases, with 11 bases left between them. In nucleotides, the CDR3 is TGTGCCAGCAGCGTATTAGCGGACCTCTCCTACAATGAGCAGTTCTTC. Translation gives CASSVLADLSYNEQFF. Full variable domain (remainder filled in from reference TRBV9 and TRBJ2-1): DSGVTQTPKHLITATGQRVTLRCSPRSGDLSVYWYQQSLDQGLQFLIQYYNGEERAKGNILERFSAQQFPDLHSELNLSSLELGDSALYFCASSVLADLSYNEQFFGPGTRLTVL.

This clone was seen only a few times. The V call is TRBV21-1, the J call TRBJ1-2; TRBD1, as called in the table, went unchecked against the DNA. TRBV21-1 is recorded as a pseudogene. The CDR3 has 14 amino acids. This CDR3 reads CASSKGDRGGGYTF. The CDR3 coding sequence is TGTGCCAGCAGCAAAGGCGACAGGGGAGGCGGCTACACCTTC.

The V gene is TRBV6-5, the J gene TRBJ2-5; the match to TRBD1 covers 8 bases. CDR1 is MNHEY, CDR2 SVGAGI, per germline. J was trimmed by 6 bases and V by 6 bases; bases with no gene match: 6. CDR3 size: 13 residues. CDR3 in amino acids: CASRWTGTQTQYF. In nucleotides, the CDR3 is TGTGCCAGCAGATGGACAGGGACGCAGACCCAGTACTTC.

The chain carries TRBV3-1 (or the pseudogene TRBV3-2) and TRBJ2-7, with TRBD1 identical over 8 bases. Germline V gives CDR1 LGHDT, CDR2 YNNKEL (reference sequence). V was clipped by 4 bases and J by 2 bases; unmatched bases: 7. CDR3 length: 15 residues. The CDR3 loop reads CASSRTDRVTYEQYF. DNA of the CDR3: TGTGCCAGCAGCCGGACGGACAGGGTTACCTACGAGCAGTACTTC.

The chain links TRBV25-1 to TRBJ1-4, with D tentatively TRBD1 (5 bases). V was shortened by 1 base and J by 6 bases, with 6 bases between the two germline ends. Germline CDR1 reads MGHDK; CDR2 reads SYGVNS. The CDR3 is 13 residues long. The CDR3 DNA reads as TGTGCCAGCAGTGAATGGGGGGATGAAAAACTGTTTTTT. This sequence encodes CASSEWGDEKLFF.

The rearrangement links TRBV5-8 to TRBJ2-4, with TRBD1 matching 11 bases. CDR3 length: 14 amino acids. V shed 0 bases and J 8 bases; nucleotides not matched to a gene: 1. The V gene's germline CDR1 is SGHTS and CDR2 YDEGEE. In nucleotides, the CDR3 is TGTGCCAGCAGCTTGGTGGGACAGGGGGACATTCAGTACTTC. It yields the protein CASSLVGQGDIQYF.

This chain uses TRBV7-9 with TRBJ2-3; possibly TRBD1 for D (6 bases). Trimming removed 2 bases at V and 4 bases at J, with 16 bases between. Germline V CDR1 and CDR2: SEHNR, FQNEAQ (reference sequence). CDR3 size: 16 residues. Written as DNA, the CDR3 is TGTGCCAGCAGCTTAAAGCTGCTAGGGGGTTCAGATACGCAGTATTTT. This gives the protein CASSLKLLGGSDTQYF.

DNA for the CDR3: TGTGCCAGCTGCCCGAGCGCAGGGAATACCGGGGAGCTGTTTTTT. This codes for CASCPSAGNTGELFF. V usage is TRBV6-6 and J usage is TRBJ2-2; a possible D gene is TRBD1 (5 bases). V was cut by 8 bases and J by 5 bases, with 18 bases left in between. Germline-derived CDR1 and CDR2 are MNHNY and SVGAGI (reference sequence). The CDR3 is 15 residues long.

The chain couples TRBV18 to TRBJ2-3; 8 nucleotides line up with TRBD2. Looked up from germline, CDR1 is KGHSH and CDR2 is LQKENI. This CDR3 has 17 amino acids. V shed 2 bases, J shed 1 base, and the junction held 8 bases outside the gene matches. The CDR3: CASSPLPSGSGTDTQYF. The CDR3 bases are TGTGCCAGCTCACCATTACCCAGCGGGAGTGGCACAGATACGCAGTATTTT. The variable domain in full, with the rest retrieved from reference TRBV18 and TRBJ2-3, is NAGVMQNPRHLVRRRGQEARLRCSPMKGHSHVYWYRQLPEEGLKFMVYLQKENIIDESGMPKERFSAEFPKEGPSILRIQQVVRGDSAAYFCASSPLPSGSGTDTQYFGPGTRLTVL.